This TCR beta chain emerged from a study of cytomegalovirus exposure and HLA in healthy donors. Findings and limits, study-wide: Most TCR sequences were rare, but some public TCRs occurred in many donors. No immune exposure information besides CMV serostatus was available.

In the case of this clone: What it recognizes is unknown.

60 Vbeta and 13 Jbeta primers were used in PCR. TCRdb's copy holds only in-frame clones and misses some; the assay was immunoSEQ multiplex PCR. The table has about 240,000 clones, 78% seen once; the top ten hold under 0.6%. The TCR comes from a boy aged 5-17 years in good health and CMV-seronegative. Sequencing was performed on PBMCs.

CDR3 bases: TGTGCCAGCAGCTCGGACAGGGGAAACACCATATATTTT. It yields the protein CASSSDRGNTIYF. The gene calls are TRBV11-2 and TRBJ1-3; 7 nucleotides line up with TRBD1. The CDR3 totals 13 residues. CDR1 SGHAT and CDR2 FQNNGV come from the germline V gene. J lost 4 bases, V lost 4 bases, and 1 base had no gene match.